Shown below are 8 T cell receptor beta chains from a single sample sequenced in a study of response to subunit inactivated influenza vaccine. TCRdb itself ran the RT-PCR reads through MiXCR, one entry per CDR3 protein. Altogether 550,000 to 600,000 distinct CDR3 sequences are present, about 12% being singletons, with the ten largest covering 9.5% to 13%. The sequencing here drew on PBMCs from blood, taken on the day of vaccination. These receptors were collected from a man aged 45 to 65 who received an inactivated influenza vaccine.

CDR3 loop: CAWSVGEETQYF. CDR3 DNA sequence: TGTGCCTGGAGTGTAGGGGAAGAGACCCAGTACTTC. V usage is TRBV30 and J usage is TRBJ2-5, with D perhaps matching TRBD1 (5 bases). The germline V and J ends were trimmed by 0 bases and 3 bases, with 5 bases remaining between them. CDR3 length equals 12 residues. The germline V gene encodes CDR1 GTSNPN and CDR2 SVGIG (reference sequence).

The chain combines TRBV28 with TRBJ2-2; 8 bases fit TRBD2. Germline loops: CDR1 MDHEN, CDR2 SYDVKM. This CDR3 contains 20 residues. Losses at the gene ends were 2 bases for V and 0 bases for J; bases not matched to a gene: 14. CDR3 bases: TGTGCCAGCAGTTTACCTCTTGTATCCAGCGGGGGACCGAACACCGGGGAGCTGTTTTTT. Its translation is CASSLPLVSSGGPNTGELFF.

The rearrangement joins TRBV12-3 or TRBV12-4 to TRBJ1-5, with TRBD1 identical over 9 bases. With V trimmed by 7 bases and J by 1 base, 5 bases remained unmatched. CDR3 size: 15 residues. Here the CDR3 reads CASTPTGGSNQPQHF. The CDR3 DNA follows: TGTGCCAGCACCCCGACAGGGGGAAGCAATCAGCCCCAGCATTTT.

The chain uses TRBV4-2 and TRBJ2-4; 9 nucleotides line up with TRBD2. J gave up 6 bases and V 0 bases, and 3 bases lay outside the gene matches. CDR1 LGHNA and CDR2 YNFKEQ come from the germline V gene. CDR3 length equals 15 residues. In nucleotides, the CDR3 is TGTGCCAGCAGCCAAGATGAAGCGGGGGGAAACATTCAGTACTTC. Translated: CASSQDEAGGNIQYF.

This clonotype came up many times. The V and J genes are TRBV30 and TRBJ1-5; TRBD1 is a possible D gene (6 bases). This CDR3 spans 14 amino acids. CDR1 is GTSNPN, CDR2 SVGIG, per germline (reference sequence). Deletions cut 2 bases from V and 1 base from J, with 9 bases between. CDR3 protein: CAWSRGLSNQPQHF. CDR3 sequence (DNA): TGTGCCTGGAGTAGGGGGTTAAGCAATCAGCCCCAGCATTTT.

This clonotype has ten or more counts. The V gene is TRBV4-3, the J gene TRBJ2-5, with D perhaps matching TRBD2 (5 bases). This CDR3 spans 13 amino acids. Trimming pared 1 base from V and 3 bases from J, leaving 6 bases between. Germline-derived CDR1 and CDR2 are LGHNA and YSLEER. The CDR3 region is CASSQALEETQYF. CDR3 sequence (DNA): TGCGCCAGCAGCCAAGCACTAGAAGAGACCCAGTACTTC.

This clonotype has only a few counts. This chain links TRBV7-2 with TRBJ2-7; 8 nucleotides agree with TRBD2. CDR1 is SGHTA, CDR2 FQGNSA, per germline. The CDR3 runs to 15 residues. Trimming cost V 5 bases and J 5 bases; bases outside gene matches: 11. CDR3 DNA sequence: TGTGCCAGCAGCATAATTCGGGGGGGCAGGGACGAGCAGTACTTC. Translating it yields CASSIIRGGRDEQYF.

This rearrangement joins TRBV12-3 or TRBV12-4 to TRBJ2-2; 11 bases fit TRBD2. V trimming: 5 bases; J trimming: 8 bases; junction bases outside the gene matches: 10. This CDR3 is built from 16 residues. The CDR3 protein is CASSKIAGGPVGELFF. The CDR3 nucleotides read TGTGCCAGCAGTAAAATAGCGGGGGGGCCCGTGGGGGAGCTGTTTTTT.